These T cell receptor beta chains were read from a single sample in a study of shared clonotypes between healthy human individuals. The data were produced by immunoSEQ multiplex PCR, yet TCRdb's version contains in-frame clones alone and is incomplete. This table holds about 1,800,000 clones, about 95% found once. The sequenced material came from naive CD8+ T cells sorted from blood. These receptors were collected from a man aged 18 to 30 in good health. CDR3s include the opening cysteine and the closing phenylalanine or tryptophan. A D gene is named only where the DNA matches it firmly. Some rows mark clone size as missing; the rest say once, few, many or name a class of expanded clone.

TRBD1	TRBV9	TRBJ1-2	once	TGTGCCAGCAGCGTCACAGGGGCCGGGAACTATGGCTACACCTTC	CASSVTGAGNYGYTF
NA	TRBV5-1	TRBJ2-7	NA	TGCGCCAGCAGCTTGGCGACAGGATCGTACGAGCAGTACTTC	CASSLATGSYEQYF
TRBD1	TRBV7-9	TRBJ2-7	NA	TGTGCCACACTCGAGCCGGGACAGGGTAACTACGAGCAGTACTTC	CATLEPGQGNYEQYF
NA	TRBV7-8	TRBJ2-3	NA	TGTGCCAGCAGCTTAAACCCCGACATGCCCACAGATACGCAGTATTTT	CASSLNPDMPTDTQYF
NA	TRBV27	TRBJ1-6	NA	TGTGCCTGTACCCCGGGTCCTAATTCACCCCTCCACTTT	CACTPGPNSPLHF
TRBD2	TRBV7-6	TRBJ2-2	NA	TGTGCCAGCAGCTTATCCGCTAGCGGGGGGGTCCGGGAGCTGTTTTTT	CASSLSASGGVRELFF
NA	TRBV7-9	TRBJ1-2	NA	TGTGCCAGCAGCTTAGGTCCAGAGACTAACTATGGCTACACCTTC	CASSLGPETNYGYTF
NA	TRBV27	TRBJ2-7	NA	TGTGCCAGCAGCCTCGGGGGCCGAGGGTACGAGCAGTACTTC	CASSLGGRGYEQYF
TRBD2	TRBV6-5	TRBJ2-7	NA	TGTGCCAGCAGTTCTCCTAGCGGGGGCTCCTACGAGCAGTACTTC	CASSSPSGGSYEQYF
NA	TRBV5-6	TRBJ1-3	NA	TGTGCCAGCAGCTTGTGGGCCGGACTCCTGAGCTCTGGAAACACCATATATTTT	CASSLWAGLLSSGNTIYF
NA	TRBV7-8	TRBJ2-2	NA	TGTGCCAGCAGCTTATATGGCAGGGGCCCTGTCACGAACACCGGGGAGCTGTTTTTT	CASSLYGRGPVTNTGELFF
TRBD1	TRBV7-2	TRBJ2-7	NA	TGTGCCAGCAGCCCTCGACAGGGGTCAGGTTACGAGCAGTACTTC	CASSPRQGSGYEQYF
NA	TRBV2	TRBJ2-7	NA	TGTGCCAGCAGTGTTACAGGCTCCTACGAGCAGTACTTC	CASSVTGSYEQYF
TRBD1	TRBV18	TRBJ2-2	NA	TGTGCCAGCTCACCCGAAGAGGGACAGGGATACGACGGGGAGCTGTTTTTT	CASSPEEGQGYDGELFF
TRBD2	TRBV5-1	TRBJ2-5	NA	TGCGCCAGCAGCAACGGGACTAGCAATAGAGAGACCCAGTACTTC	CASSNGTSNRETQYF
TRBD2	TRBV9	TRBJ2-5	NA	TGTGCCAGCAGCGCACGACTAGCGGGAGTGGATGAGACCCAGTACTTC	CASSARLAGVDETQYF
TRBD2	TRBV2	TRBJ2-3	NA	TGTGCCAGCATGGGTAGCGGGCCCTATACGCAGTATTTT	CASMGSGPYTQYF
NA	TRBV5-1	TRBJ2-1	NA	TGCGCCAGCAGCTTGGCACTCCCGAATGAGCAGTTCTTC	CASSLALPNEQFF
NA	TRBV27	TRBJ1-2	NA	TGTGCCAGCAGTTTGGGGGGATCGGTCGGCTACACCTTC	CASSLGGSVGYTF
NA	TRBV5-6	TRBJ2-6	NA	TGTGCCAGCAGCTTGGCCGGGGCGAGTGGGGCCAACGTCCTGACTTTC	CASSLAGASGANVLTF
TRBD1	TRBV6-1	TRBJ2-7	NA	TGTGCCAGCAGTGAACCCGGGCAGGGGGCTAACGAGCAGTACTTC	CASSEPGQGANEQYF
NA	TRBV9	TRBJ2-7	NA	TGTGCCAGCAGCGCCGGAGCAACACTGCCCTACGAGCAGTACTTC	CASSAGATLPYEQYF
TRBD1	TRBV5-4	TRBJ2-1	NA	TGTGCCAGCAGCTCCGGACAGGGGACCTACAATGAGCAGTTCTTC	CASSSGQGTYNEQFF
TRBD2	TRBV7-9	TRBJ2-2	NA	TGTGCCAGCAGCTCCCCACTAGCGGGAGTGAACACCGGGGAGCTGTTTTTT	CASSSPLAGVNTGELFF
NA	TRBV9	TRBJ2-7	NA	TGTGCCAGCAGCGTAGTTGAGGAGAGCGAGCAGTACTTC	CASSVVEESEQYF
NA	TRBV15	TRBJ1-5	NA	TGTGCCACCAGCACGGACTCCCCGGGCGATCAGCCCCAGCATTTT	CATSTDSPGDQPQHF